The 27 T cell receptor beta chains below come from one sample, sequenced in a study of shared clonotypes between healthy human individuals. The table came from immunoSEQ multiplex PCR; TCRdb's copy has only in-frame clones and leaves some out. This sample has a few million clones, with over 85% found just once. The sequenced material came from naive CD4+ T cells from PBMCs. Subset meaning: CD45RA+ positively selected. The receptor source for this set is a man younger than 35 in good health. Some clones in this sample may be carry-over from other donors' samples.

This rearrangement joins TRBV4-1 to TRBJ2-6, with D unresolved. Germline V gene sequence: CDR1 MGHRA, CDR2 YSYEKL. The CDR3 has 16 residues. Trimming pared 0 bases from V and 3 bases from J, leaving 9 bases between. This chain's CDR3 is CASSQERLGGANVLTF. As DNA, the CDR3 is TGCGCCAGCAGCCAAGAAAGACTCGGTGGGGCCAACGTCCTGACTTTC.

The V gene is TRBV4-1, the J gene TRBJ2-7; 8 bases are a match to TRBD2. The CDR3 consists of 16 residues. The V gene end was trimmed by 1 base and the J gene end by 0 bases; junction bases not matched to a gene: 5. The germline CDR1 and CDR2 sequences are MGHRA and YSYEKL. Written as DNA, the CDR3 is TGCGCCAGCAGCCAAGTAGCTAGCGGGTTCTCCTACGAGCAGTACTTC. Translation gives CASSQVASGFSYEQYF.

The gene calls are TRBV11-2 and TRBJ2-2, with D possibly matching TRBD1 (5 bases). Deletions cut 3 bases from V and 4 bases from J, with 12 bases between. This CDR3 is built from 15 residues. Germline-derived CDR1 and CDR2 are SGHAT and FQNNGV. CDR3 residues: CASSLGRASTGELFF. DNA of the CDR3: TGTGCCAGCAGCTTGGGCAGGGCGTCCACCGGGGAGCTGTTTTTT.

Concerning this clone: Other DNA sequences in this sample translate to the same CDR3. The rearrangement joins TRBV15 to TRBJ2-1; 9 bases map to TRBD2. Losses at the gene ends were 3 bases for V and 4 bases for J; bases not matched to a gene: 7. Germline V gene lookup returns CDR1 LNHNV and CDR2 YYDKDF (reference sequence). The CDR3 runs 16 residues. CDR3 sequence reads: CATSRGLAGRYNEQFF. Here the CDR3 DNA reads TGTGCCACCAGCAGGGGGCTAGCGGGAAGGTACAATGAGCAGTTCTTC.

The V call is TRBV28, the J call TRBJ1-2; the D is unclear. This CDR3 spans 12 amino acids. CDR1 is MDHEN and CDR2 is SYDVKM in the germline V gene. V was trimmed by 1 base and J by 8 bases, leaving 8 bases between them. This CDR3 is CASSLSWSGYTF. CDR3 DNA: TGTGCCAGCAGTTTATCGTGGTCAGGCTACACCTTC.

The chain uses TRBV19 and TRBJ2-2; D is perhaps TRBD2 (6 bases). CDR1 is LNHDA and CDR2 is SQIVND in the germline V gene (reference sequence). The CDR3 contains 13 residues. Trimming took off 5 bases at V and 6 bases at J, with 10 bases between the two ends. The CDR3 DNA reads as TGTGCCAGTAGTGTGCGGGACTCCGGGGAGCTGTTTTTT. It codes for CASSVRDSGELFF.

The CDR3 DNA is TGCGCCAGCAGCCAAGAAGGGGGCAGGGGAAGAGAGACCCAGTACTTC. Translated: CASSQEGGRGRETQYF. V and J are TRBV4-3 and TRBJ2-5, with 7 bases matching TRBD1. The CDR3 loop spans 16 amino acids. Germline trimming cut 0 bases from V and 4 bases from J; bases unmatched to any gene: 8. Germline CDR1 reads LGHNA; CDR2 reads YSLEER.

The chain joins TRBV5-1 to TRBJ2-7; D call uncertain. Looked up from germline, CDR1 is SGHRS and CDR2 is YFSETQ. Deletions cut 2 bases from V and 4 bases from J, with 13 bases between. The CDR3 length is 14 residues. DNA of the CDR3: TGCGCCAGCAGCTTTGAAGGGTCCCCTTACGAGCAGTACTTC. Its protein product is CASSFEGSPYEQYF.

J is TRBJ2-5 and V is TRBV20-1, with D possibly TRBD2 on 5 matching bases. V lost 4 bases and J lost 5, with 8 bases in between. The CDR3 extends over 11 amino acids. Germline V CDR1 and CDR2: DFQATT, SNEGSKA (reference sequence). The CDR3, as DNA: TGCAGTGCTAACGGACTTGAGACCCAGTACTTC. Translation: CSANGLETQYF.

V and J are TRBV28 and TRBJ1-2; TRBD1 is a possible D gene (5 bases). The V gene lost 3 bases and the J gene lost 4 bases, with 15 bases spanning the gap. The CDR3 contains 15 residues. The germline V gene has CDR1 MDHEN and CDR2 SYDVKM. For the CDR3, the DNA is TGTGCCAGCAGTTTTCCCACGGGGGTATTCTATGGCTACACCTTC. It encodes CASSFPTGVFYGYTF.

The chain has TRBV18 and TRBJ2-1; D may be TRBD2 (5 bases). V gave up 2 bases and J gave up 7 bases, with 9 bases separating them. Per germline, CDR1 KGHSH and CDR2 LQKENI. CDR3 length: 13 residues. Written as DNA, the CDR3 is TGTGCCAGCTCACCATACCCGGGGAATGAGCAGTTCTTC. The encoded protein is CASSPYPGNEQFF.

A remark on this clone: The DNA is left out, because the CDR3 cannot be placed on it with certainty; the CDR3 is given as TCRdb lists it. Other DNA sequences from this sample encode an identical CDR3 as well. V and J are TRBV28 and TRBJ2-5. Germline V CDR1 and CDR2: MDHEN, SYDVKM. The CDR3 extends over 11 residues, inclusive of both ends. CDR3 sequence: CASSFLETQYF.

The CDR3 protein is CASSGPNWDSPRRNTGELFF. The CDR3, as DNA: TGTGCCAGCAGCGGCCCGAACTGGGACAGCCCCCGTAGAAACACCGGGGAGCTGTTTTTT. V and J are TRBV9 and TRBJ2-2; TRBD1 aligns across 7 bases. The length of the CDR3 is 20 residues. The J segment lost 2 bases and the V segment lost 3 bases, leaving 19 bases of the junction unmatched. Germline V gene data show CDR1 as SGDLS and CDR2 as YYNGEE.

The gene calls are TRBV19 and TRBJ1-4; 10 bases line up with TRBD1. Germline trimming cut 5 bases from V and 6 bases from J; bases unmatched to any gene: 3. Germline lookup yields CDR1 LNHDA and CDR2 SQIVND (reference sequence). CDR3 size: 14 residues. The chain's CDR3 is CASSSGTGDEKLFF. CDR3 bases: TGTGCCAGTAGTTCCGGGACAGGGGATGAAAAACTGTTTTTT. Together with reference TRBV19 and TRBJ1-4, the CDR3 gives the full variable domain: DGGITQSPKYLFRKEGQNVTLSCEQNLNHDAMYWYRQDPGQGLRLIYYSQIVNDFQKGDIAEGYSVSREKKESFPLTVTSAQKNPTAFYLCASSSGTGDEKLFFGSGTQLSVL.

This chain joins TRBV27 and TRBJ1-2, with TRBD1 as a possible D gene (5 bases). The CDR3 extends over 15 amino acids. Germline loops: CDR1 MNHEY, CDR2 SMNVEV (reference sequence). Deletions cut 8 bases from V and 2 bases from J, with 18 bases between. Written as DNA, the CDR3 is TGTGCCAGCCAGGGTCTCGCAGGCCCCAACTATGGCTACACCTTC. Protein sequence: CASQGLAGPNYGYTF.

The chain employs TRBV27 and TRBJ2-3; D is uncertain. Germline lookup yields CDR1 MNHEY and CDR2 SMNVEV (reference sequence). The ends were cut back, 1 base at V and 4 bases at J, with 9 bases in the middle. This CDR3 has 14 amino acids. The CDR3 is CASSLYQRSDTQYF. The CDR3 nucleotides read TGTGCCAGCAGTTTATATCAGCGATCAGATACGCAGTATTTT.

This clone was seen only once. The chain combines TRBV7-3 with TRBJ2-3; 12 nucleotides match TRBD2. V trimming: 3 bases; J trimming: 2 bases; junction bases outside the gene matches: 3. CDR3 size: 16 residues. The germline V gene has CDR1 SGHTA and CDR2 FQGTGA. The CDR3 spells CASSFASGGVTDTQYF. CDR3 nucleotides: TGTGCCAGCAGCTTCGCTAGCGGGGGGGTCACAGATACGCAGTATTTT. The full variable domain, in which reference TRBV7-3 and TRBJ2-3 provide the parts outside the CDR3, is GAGVSQTPSNKVTEKGKYVELRCDPISGHTALYWYRQSLGQGPEFLIYFQGTGAADDSGLPNDRFFAVRPEGSVSTLKIQRTERGDSAVYLCASSFASGGVTDTQYFGPGTRLTVL.

As concerns this clone: Other DNA sequences of this sample code for an identical CDR3. The chain joins TRBV28 to TRBJ2-5; D is undetermined. This CDR3 spans 13 amino acids. Germline lookup yields CDR1 MDHEN and CDR2 SYDVKM. V lost 6 bases to trimming and J lost 5 bases, with 13 bases between them. This CDR3 is CASSFLGRETQYF. CDR3 sequence (DNA): TGTGCCAGCAGCTTCCTCGGCCGGGAGACCCAGTACTTC.

The chain employs TRBV11-3 and TRBJ2-2; D gene ambiguous. The CDR3 spans 14 residues. CDR1 and CDR2 (germline): SGHNT, YENEEA. Deletions cut 6 bases from V and 0 bases from J, with 8 bases between. CDR3 DNA sequence: TGTGCCAGCAGGAGGCTTTCGAACACCGGGGAGCTGTTTTTT. It translates to CASRRLSNTGELFF. The whole variable domain, filled in from reference TRBV11-3 and TRBJ2-2, reads EAGVVQSPRYKIIEKKQPVAFWCNPISGHNTLYWYLQNLGQGPELLIRYENEEAVDDSQLPKDRFSAERLKGVDSTLKIQPAELGDSAVYLCASRRLSNTGELFFGEGSRLTVL.

The chain joins TRBV19 to TRBJ2-7; the D gene is possibly TRBD1 (5 bases). The V end lost 9 bases, the J end lost 7 bases, and 19 bases lay between the germline ends. From germline, CDR1 is LNHDA and CDR2 SQIVND (reference sequence). There are 13 residues in the CDR3. Here the CDR3 reads CASNPGPQGEQYF. The CDR3 nucleotides are TGTGCCAGCAATCCCGGGCCCCAGGGAGAGCAGTACTTC.

About this clone itself: Other DNA sequences in the sample encode the same CDR3. The chain's CDR3 is CASSLGGANTGELFF. CDR3 in DNA: TGTGCCAGCAGTTTGGGAGGGGCGAACACCGGGGAGCTGTTTTTT. The V call is TRBV28, the J call TRBJ2-2; 7 bases are a match to TRBD2. Trimming cost V 3 bases and J 0 bases; bases outside gene matches: 1. The CDR3 is 15 residues long. Per germline, CDR1 MDHEN and CDR2 SYDVKM. The complete variable domain, with remaining parts taken from reference TRBV28 and TRBJ2-2, reads DVKVTQSSRYLVKRTGEKVFLECVQDMDHENMFWYRQDPGLGLRLIYFSYDVKMKEKGDIPEGYSVSREKKERFSLILESASTNQTSMYLCASSLGGANTGELFFGEGSRLTVL.

This chain links TRBV6-6 with TRBJ2-7, with TRBD2 matching over 7 bases. With V trimmed by 5 bases and J by 7 bases, 8 bases remained unmatched. The germline V gene has CDR1 MNHNY and CDR2 SVGAGI (reference sequence). This CDR3 has 13 amino acids. CDR3 amino acids: CASSLAGVGEQYF. Here the CDR3 DNA reads TGTGCCAGCAGTCTGGCGGGAGTAGGAGAGCAGTACTTC.

The V and J genes are TRBV13 and TRBJ2-7, with 8 nucleotides matching TRBD2. The CDR3 sequence is 20 residues long. The germline V gene has CDR1 PRHDT and CDR2 FYEKMQ (reference sequence). J gave up 1 base and V 0 bases, and 17 bases lay outside the gene matches. This chain's CDR3 is CASSLGLRQATREGSYEQYF. The CDR3 DNA sequence: TGTGCCAGCAGCTTAGGCCTACGACAGGCAACCCGGGAGGGTTCCTACGAGCAGTACTTC.

V and J are TRBV7-8 and TRBJ1-1; possible D gene TRBD1, 5 bases. There are 14 residues in the CDR3. The V gene's germline CDR1 is SGHVS and CDR2 FQNEAQ. The V end lost 4 bases, the J end lost 0 bases, and 9 bases lay between the germline ends. CDR3 nucleotides: TGTGCCAGCAGCTCTGGACATTTGAACACTGAAGCTTTCTTT. This sequence encodes CASSSGHLNTEAFF. The entire variable domain, with the rest obtained from reference TRBV7-8 and TRBJ1-1, is as follows: GAGVSQSPRYKVAKRGQDVALRCDPISGHVSLFWYQQALGQGPEFLTYFQNEAQLDKSGLPSDRFFAERPEGSVSTLKIQRTQQEDSAVYLCASSSGHLNTEAFFGQGTRLTVV.

V usage is TRBV7-9 and J usage is TRBJ1-2; D is perhaps TRBD1 (5 bases). The CDR3 consists of 14 residues. V lost 1 base to trimming and J lost 7 bases, with 13 bases between them. Germline loops: CDR1 SEHNR, CDR2 FQNEAQ (reference sequence). The chain's CDR3 is CASSLVSQGVGYTF. Written as DNA, the CDR3 is TGTGCCAGCAGCTTAGTTTCCCAGGGTGTTGGCTACACCTTC.

This chain connects TRBV18 to TRBJ2-7, with 7 bases that match TRBD1. V was clipped by 1 base and J by 6 bases; unmatched bases: 18. CDR3 length: 18 amino acids. Germline V gene sequence: CDR1 KGHSH, CDR2 LQKENI. As DNA, the CDR3 is TGTGCCAGCTCACCACGACGAACAAAAGGGGGCATGGTGGGCGAGCAGTACTTC. This sequence encodes CASSPRRTKGGMVGEQYF.

This chain links TRBV9 with TRBJ2-3; 9 nucleotides align to TRBD2. The CDR3 runs 19 residues. CDR1 is SGDLS, CDR2 YYNGEE, per germline. V shed 0 bases, J shed 5 bases, and the junction held 16 bases outside the gene matches. The CDR3 is CASSVEGLAGYSKVDTQYF. The CDR3, as DNA: TGTGCCAGCAGCGTAGAGGGACTAGCAGGATACTCCAAGGTAGATACGCAGTATTTT.